A selection of T cell receptor beta chains follows, all from one sample in a study of blood T cells in healthy people across ages. MiXCR, applied by TCRdb to the 5' RACE reads, yields one record per CDR3 protein. The sample has hundreds of thousands of distinct CDR3 sequences, approximately 50% seen once. Sequencing used blood. These receptors were collected from a man in his fifties or sixties in good health. Each CDR3 is given with its conserved first and last residue. A D gene is named only where the DNA matches it firmly. The size field is filled for only some rows; it gives once, few, many or a size class.

j_gene	d_gene	v_gene	len	abundance	CDR3nt	CDR3aa
TRBJ1-4	NA	TRBV6-1	14	NA	TGTGCCAGCAGTGAAGGACAGGACAATGAAAAACTGTTTTTT	CASSEGQDNEKLFF
TRBJ2-3	NA	TRBV10-3	15	few	TGTGCCATCAGTGAGTCGACCAGGGCGACAGATACGCAGTATTTT	CAISESTRATDTQYF
TRBJ2-3	TRBD2	TRBV18	17	NA	TGTGCCAGCTCACCACCATCCGGGACTAGCTTGGCAGATACGCAGTATTTT	CASSPPSGTSLADTQYF
TRBJ2-1	TRBD2	TRBV20-1	16	NA	TGCAGTGCTAGGACCCCCCTAGCGGGCGGGTATAATGAGCAGTTCTTC	CSARTPLAGGYNEQFF
TRBJ1-4	TRBD1	TRBV9	13	NA	TGTGCCAGCAGCGTGGGACAGGATAAAAAACTGTTTTTT	CASSVGQDKKLFF
TRBJ2-5	NA	TRBV3-1	14	NA	TGTGCCAGCAGCCAAGCGGCGCTCCAAGAGACCCAGTACTTC	CASSQAALQETQYF
TRBJ2-7	TRBD1	TRBV6-5	15	NA	TGTGCCAGCAGTTACTGGGACAGGGAGACCTACGAGCAGTACTTC	CASSYWDRETYEQYF
TRBJ2-1	TRBD2	TRBV20-1	15	many	TGCAGTGCCCACGTGTGGGGACTAGCTTACAATGAGCAGTTCTTC	CSAHVWGLAYNEQFF
TRBJ2-1	TRBD2	TRBV4-2	14	once	TGTGCCAGCAGTGCTAGCGGGATATACAATGAGCAGTTCTTC	CASSASGIYNEQFF
TRBJ2-5	NA	TRBV24-1	17	NA	TGTGCCACCAGTGATTCCCATAGCGGGACAGCTAAAGAGACCCAGTACTTC	CATSDSHSGTAKETQYF
TRBJ2-7	TRBD2	TRBV15	16	NA	TGTGCCACCAGCAGAGATCTAGCGGGGGGCATAGGCGAGCAGTACTTC	CATSRDLAGGIGEQYF
TRBJ1-2	TRBD1	TRBV6-5	14	NA	TGTGCCAGCAGTTCGACAGGGTCGTTCTATGGCTACACCTTC	CASSSTGSFYGYTF
TRBJ2-6	NA	TRBV4-1	16	NA	TGCGCCAGCAGCCAATTCAGGGTGTTCGGGGCCAACGTCCTGACTTTC	CASSQFRVFGANVLTF
TRBJ2-5	NA	TRBV4-1	15	NA	TGCGCCAGCAGCCAAGGGAACGGTAACCAAGAGACCCAGTACTTC	CASSQGNGNQETQYF
TRBJ1-1	NA	TRBV5-1	13	NA	TGCGCCAGCATTGACCCCATGAACACTGAAGCTTTCTTT	CASIDPMNTEAFF
TRBJ2-7	TRBD2	TRBV10-2	17	NA	TGCGCCAGCAACGGACTAGCGGGAGGTACCAGCTCCTACGAGCAGTACTTC	CASNGLAGGTSSYEQYF
TRBJ1-5	NA	TRBV10-2	16	NA	TGCGCCAGCAGTGAGTCGCCGGGCAATAGCAATCAGCCCCAGCATTTT	CASSESPGNSNQPQHF
TRBJ2-5	TRBD2	TRBV28	15	NA	TGTGCCAGCAGCCCCCGGGGGGGAAGTTGGGAGACCCAGTACTTC	CASSPRGGSWETQYF
TRBJ1-2	NA	TRBV6-4	18	NA	TGTGCCAGCAGTGAACCGCCCAGTCCCCCAAAAGGTCCCTATGGCTACACCTTC	CASSEPPSPPKGPYGYTF
TRBJ2-1	NA	TRBV6-5	12	NA	TGTGCCAGCGTTGGCCGAGACAATGAGCAGTTCTTC	CASVGRDNEQFF
TRBJ2-5	TRBD2	TRBV5-1	18	NA	TGCGCCAGCAGCCTTAGACTAGCGGGGGGGGTACCCCAAGAGACCCAGTACTTC	CASSLRLAGGVPQETQYF
TRBJ2-1	NA	TRBV28	11	NA	TGTGCCAGCAGTTTATGGGGTACGCAGTTCTTC	CASSLWGTQFF
TRBJ2-3	NA	TRBV20-1	14	NA	TGCAGTGCTAGAGATTGGGAAGGAACAGATACGCAGTATTTT	CSARDWEGTDTQYF
TRBJ2-5	TRBD1	TRBV3-1	16	few	TGTGCCAGCAGCCCATCAGGACAGGGGGGAGCGGAGACCCAGTACTTC	CASSPSGQGGAETQYF
TRBJ2-1	NA	TRBV20-1	15	NA	TGCAGTGCTAGCGCCGCGCAGAGCTTCTACAATGAGCAGTTCTTC	CSASAAQSFYNEQFF
TRBJ2-3	TRBD1	TRBV9	14	NA	TGTGCCAGCAGAAGGCAGGGGGCAGGAGATACGCAGTATTTT	CASRRQGAGDTQYF
TRBJ2-7	NA	TRBV9	15	NA	TGTGCCAGCAGCGTTGATGGGACAAAGCTCTACGAGCAGTACTTC	CASSVDGTKLYEQYF
TRBJ1-1	TRBD1	TRBV7-9	15	NA	TGTGCCAGCAGCTTCCCGACAGGGCGGGTAACTGAAGCTTTCTTT	CASSFPTGRVTEAFF
TRBJ2-5	NA	TRBV5-1	15	NA	TGCGCCAGCAGCCCTCGGAGCGAGTATCAAGAGACCCAGTACTTC	CASSPRSEYQETQYF
TRBJ2-5	TRBD1	TRBV29-1	13	few	TGCAGCGCTGGGACAGGAGGGGTGGAGACCCAGTACTTC	CSAGTGGVETQYF
TRBJ1-1	NA	TRBV7-9	13	NA	TGTGCCAGCAGCTCCCGGATGAACACTGAAGCTTTCTTT	CASSSRMNTEAFF
TRBJ1-2	NA	TRBV2	14	NA	TGTGCCAGCAGTGTGGACAGTGGCAACTATGGCTACACCTTC	CASSVDSGNYGYTF
TRBJ2-1	TRBD2	TRBV5-6	16	few	TGTGCCAGCAGCGGGTCGCGGGGGGGCCGCTACAATGAGCAGTTCTTC	CASSGSRGGRYNEQFF
TRBJ2-5	TRBD2	TRBV6-1	18	few	TGTGCCAGCAGTGCCTTCAAGGCTAGCGGGGCAACCCAAGAGACCCAGTACTTC	CASSAFKASGATQETQYF
TRBJ1-1	NA	TRBV7-2	13	few	TGTGCCAGCAGCTCACTAAGGCGGGGGGAAGCTTTCTTT	CASSSLRRGEAFF
TRBJ2-7	NA	TRBV9	14	NA	TGTGCCAGCAGCGCTGACGGGGCCTACAATGAGCAGTACTTC	CASSADGAYNEQYF
TRBJ2-1	TRBD2	TRBV5-1	17	NA	TGCGCCAGCAGCTTGGCCGGGACTAGCGGGGGCTACAATGAGCAGTTCTTC	CASSLAGTSGGYNEQFF
TRBJ2-4	TRBD1	TRBV7-6	21	NA	TGTGCCAGCAGCTTACCGCACCCTCAGGGGGCGCGCCGACTAGCCAAAAACATTCAGTACTTC	CASSLPHPQGARRLAKNIQYF
TRBJ1-2	NA	TRBV7-2	13	few	TGTGCCAGCAGCTTATCCCCAGAGTATGGCTACACCTTC	CASSLSPEYGYTF
TRBJ2-5	TRBD1	TRBV7-2	15	NA	TGTGCCAGCAGCGCGACAGGGGTGGGGCAAGAGACCCAGTACTTC	CASSATGVGQETQYF
TRBJ2-7	NA	TRBV7-8	12	NA	TGTGCCAGCAGCCGAGATATCAACGAGCAGTACTTC	CASSRDINEQYF
TRBJ2-3	TRBD2	TRBV29-1	15	few	TGCAGCGTCACCGGGACTAGCGGGGGGAAAGATACGCAGTATTTT	CSVTGTSGGKDTQYF
TRBJ2-7	TRBD2	TRBV20-1	15	few	TGCAGTGCCTCCCACGGGACTAGCGGTTCCTACGAGCAGTACTTC	CSASHGTSGSYEQYF
TRBJ2-3	NA	TRBV12-3/TRBV12-4	15	NA	TGTGCCAGCAGTTCCCCCCAGGCTGGCACAGATGCGCAGTATTTT	CASSSPQAGTDAQYF
TRBJ1-1	TRBD1	TRBV20-1	14	NA	TGCAGTGCCCAAGGTTGGACAGGGTCCACTGAAGCTTTCTTT	CSAQGWTGSTEAFF
TRBJ1-2	NA	TRBV4-2	13	NA	TGTGCCAGCAGCCCCTGGGCCAACTATGGCTACACCTTC	CASSPWANYGYTF
TRBJ2-7	NA	TRBV5-5	13	once	TGTGCCAGCGGTACGAGCCCCTCCTACGAGCAGTACTTC	CASGTSPSYEQYF
TRBJ1-2	NA	TRBV29-1	13	NA	TGCAGCGTTTTAGGGATTGGGGGCTATGGCTACACCTTC	CSVLGIGGYGYTF
TRBJ2-5	NA	TRBV15	14	NA	TGTGCCACCAGCAGAGATCACCCTCCGGAGACCCAGTACTTC	CATSRDHPPETQYF
TRBJ2-3	NA	TRBV7-2	17	NA	TGTGCCAGCATCTCCAGGGGCGTGGGTTGGAGCACAGATACGCAGTATTTT	CASISRGVGWSTDTQYF
TRBJ2-3	NA	TRBV4-1	15	NA	TGCGCCAGCAGCCAAGGGGGGACCCGCACAGATACGCAGTATTTT	CASSQGGTRTDTQYF
TRBJ2-1	NA	TRBV9	17	NA	TGTGCCAGCAGCGTAGACCCCGGGGCCAGGGCCTACAATGAGCAGTTCTTC	CASSVDPGARAYNEQFF
TRBJ2-1	NA	TRBV5-1	14	few	TGCGCCAGCAGCTTGGGGCAGGGGAGCGATGAGCAGTTCTTC	CASSLGQGSDEQFF
TRBJ2-1	NA	TRBV3-1	13	NA	TGTGCCAGCAGCCCGCCAAGCAGGGATGAGCAGTTCTTC	CASSPPSRDEQFF